This is a list of T cell receptor beta chains from one sample in a study of OX40 agonist ivuxolimab in advanced cancers. Libraries were prepared by immunoSEQ multiplex PCR; TCRdb keeps only in-frame clonotypes and omits some of them. The sample comprises approximately 31,000 clones, around 87% of which are singletons, and roughly 25% rests with the top ten. This material consisted of CD4+ or CD8+ T cells sorted from blood, taken in a trial of the OX40 agonist ivuxolimab. The receptor source for this set is an adult with an advanced solid tumor such as melanoma, head and neck, liver or kidney cancer. Both conserved end residues are part of each CDR3. Fields, in order: clone size, V gene, D gene, J gene, CDR3 DNA, CDR3 protein. The D gene is left open where the match is weak. Clone sizes are given selectively: once, few, many, or a class where the clone is expanded.

clone size: .
V gene: TRBV28
D gene: TRBD2
J gene: TRBJ2-7
CDR3 DNA: TGTGCCAGCAACTTATTAGCGGGGCCACAGTACTTC
CDR3 protein: CASNLLAGPQYF

clone size: .
V gene: TRBV5-4
D gene: TRBD1
J gene: TRBJ2-3
CDR3 DNA: TGTGCCAGCAGCTCTGGACAGGGGGGAGATACGCAGTATTTT
CDR3 protein: CASSSGQGGDTQYF

clone size: .
V gene: TRBV7-2
D gene: .
J gene: TRBJ1-4
CDR3 DNA: TGTGCCAGCAGTACGGACAGTAATGAAAAACTGTTTTTT
CDR3 protein: CASSTDSNEKLFF

clone size: .
V gene: TRBV6-5
D gene: .
J gene: TRBJ2-7
CDR3 DNA: TGTGCCAGCAGTTCCGGGGGAAGTAGGTACGAGCAGTACTTC
CDR3 protein: CASSSGGSRYEQYF

clone size: .
V gene: TRBV2
D gene: .
J gene: TRBJ1-4
CDR3 DNA: TGTGCCAGCAGTGTTTCGGCAGGGACTAATGAAAAACTGTTTTTT
CDR3 protein: CASSVSAGTNEKLFF

clone size: .
V gene: TRBV11-3
D gene: .
J gene: TRBJ2-7
CDR3 DNA: TGTGCCAGCAGCTTAGGGCGGGACGAGCAGTACTTC
CDR3 protein: CASSLGRDEQYF

clone size: .
V gene: TRBV11-2
D gene: TRBD1
J gene: TRBJ1-1
CDR3 DNA: TGTGCCAGCAGCTGGGACAGCGGGGGCACTGAAGCTTTCTTT
CDR3 protein: CASSWDSGGTEAFF

clone size: .
V gene: TRBV29-1
D gene: .
J gene: TRBJ1-2
CDR3 DNA: TGCAGCGTTGAGGGGAGTGGCGGGGGTATCTTCTATGGCTACACCTTC
CDR3 protein: CSVEGSGGGIFYGYTF

clone size: .
V gene: TRBV2
D gene: .
J gene: TRBJ1-2
CDR3 DNA: TGTGCCAGCAGTGATCGTTGGGACGGGGCTAGAACCTTC
CDR3 protein: CASSDRWDGARTF

clone size: .
V gene: TRBV7-2
D gene: .
J gene: TRBJ2-4
CDR3 DNA: TGTGCCAGCAGCTTACCCCCCTGGGTTCGAATTAAAAACATTCAGTACTTC
CDR3 protein: CASSLPPWVRIKNIQYF

clone size: .
V gene: TRBV2
D gene: TRBD1
J gene: TRBJ1-5
CDR3 DNA: TGTGCCAGCCAAAGGACAGGGCTTAGCAATCAGCCCCAGCATTTT
CDR3 protein: CASQRTGLSNQPQHF

clone size: .
V gene: TRBV28
D gene: TRBD1
J gene: TRBJ2-5
CDR3 DNA: TGTGCCAGCAGTCAAGACAGGGTGAGAGCGGAGACCCAGTACTTC
CDR3 protein: CASSQDRVRAETQYF

clone size: .
V gene: TRBV19
D gene: .
J gene: TRBJ1-2
CDR3 DNA: TGTGCCAGTAGTGGAGGCCGGGATGACCAAAACTATGGCTACACCTTC
CDR3 protein: CASSGGRDDQNYGYTF

clone size: few
V gene: TRBV10-1
D gene: .
J gene: TRBJ2-2
CDR3 DNA: TGCGCCAGCTGGGACGGTAACACCGGGGAGCTGTTTTTT
CDR3 protein: CASWDGNTGELFF

clone size: .
V gene: TRBV18
D gene: .
J gene: TRBJ1-5
CDR3 DNA: TGTGCCAGCTCGCCGTCAGTTCCAGGGGGCAATCAGCCCCAGCATTTT
CDR3 protein: CASSPSVPGGNQPQHF

clone size: .
V gene: TRBV9
D gene: TRBD2
J gene: TRBJ2-1
CDR3 DNA: TGTGCCAGCAGCGTAGAAGCGGGAGGGGGGTACAATGAGCAGTTCTTC
CDR3 protein: CASSVEAGGGYNEQFF

clone size: .
V gene: TRBV10-2
D gene: TRBD1
J gene: TRBJ1-4
CDR3 DNA: TGCGCCAGCAGGCTTACGACAGGGAGTGATGAAAAACTGTTTTTT
CDR3 protein: CASRLTTGSDEKLFF

clone size: .
V gene: TRBV6-5
D gene: .
J gene: TRBJ2-7
CDR3 DNA: TGTGCCAGCAGTCAGGGGGGGATGGTCCTTTACGAGCAGTACTTC
CDR3 protein: CASSQGGMVLYEQYF

clone size: .
V gene: TRBV25-1
D gene: TRBD1
J gene: TRBJ2-1
CDR3 DNA: TGTGCCAGCAGTGAAAGTTTGGGACAGGAGCAGTTCTTC
CDR3 protein: CASSESLGQEQFF

clone size: .
V gene: TRBV13
D gene: TRBD2
J gene: TRBJ2-3
CDR3 DNA: TGTGCCAGCAGCTTGGGGGGACTAGCCCCGAGGGCGTCCACAGATACGCAGTATTTT
CDR3 protein: CASSLGGLAPRASTDTQYF

clone size: .
V gene: TRBV6-6
D gene: .
J gene: TRBJ1-4
CDR3 DNA: TGTGCCAGCAGTTTCCCCGGGACTGCCGATGAAAAACTGTTTTTT
CDR3 protein: CASSFPGTADEKLFF

clone size: .
V gene: TRBV6-1
D gene: .
J gene: TRBJ1-5
CDR3 DNA: TGTGCCAGCAGTGAAGCCGGGGCCTCAGATCAGCCCCAGCATTTT
CDR3 protein: CASSEAGASDQPQHF

clone size: large
V gene: TRBV7-2
D gene: TRBD2
J gene: TRBJ2-1
CDR3 DNA: TGTGCCAGCAGCTCCGGACTAGCGGGAGGCAATGAGCAGTTCTTC
CDR3 protein: CASSSGLAGGNEQFF

clone size: .
V gene: TRBV25-1
D gene: .
J gene: TRBJ2-7
CDR3 DNA: TGTGCCAGCAGTGACGCAGGGGTCAGGTACGAGCAGTACTTC
CDR3 protein: CASSDAGVRYEQYF

clone size: .
V gene: TRBV5-4
D gene: TRBD2
J gene: TRBJ2-5
CDR3 DNA: TGTGCCAGCAGTTCCCGACTAGCGGGAGGGCGGGAGACCCAGTACTTC
CDR3 protein: CASSSRLAGGRETQYF

clone size: few
V gene: TRBV7-9
D gene: .
J gene: TRBJ1-1
CDR3 DNA: TGTGCCAGCAGCTTAACTGGGGGAAGGAAGAACACTGAAGCTTTCTTT
CDR3 protein: CASSLTGGRKNTEAFF

clone size: .
V gene: TRBV28
D gene: .
J gene: TRBJ1-1
CDR3 DNA: TGTGCCAGCAGTTTAAAGGAGTACCTGAACACTGAAGCTTTCTTT
CDR3 protein: CASSLKEYLNTEAFF

clone size: .
V gene: TRBV5-6
D gene: .
J gene: TRBJ1-4
CDR3 DNA: TGTGCCAGCAGCTTTGGATACGGATCAACTAATGAAAAACTGTTTTTT
CDR3 protein: CASSFGYGSTNEKLFF

clone size: .
V gene: TRBV5-1
D gene: TRBD1
J gene: TRBJ1-4
CDR3 DNA: TGCGCCAGCAGAAGAGCAGGGGGCAGGGGTAATGAAAAACTGTTTTTT
CDR3 protein: CASRRAGGRGNEKLFF

clone size: .
V gene: TRBV28
D gene: TRBD2
J gene: TRBJ2-7
CDR3 DNA: TGTGCCAGCTTCCGTGGGGCTAGCGGGACCTACGAGCAGTACTTC
CDR3 protein: CASFRGASGTYEQYF

clone size: .
V gene: TRBV2
D gene: .
J gene: TRBJ2-1
CDR3 DNA: TGTGCCAGCAGTGACTTCATGACTTCCAGAGGTAGGATCTTC
CDR3 protein: CASSDFMTSRGRIF

clone size: .
V gene: TRBV5-4
D gene: TRBD2
J gene: TRBJ2-1
CDR3 DNA: TGTGCCAGCAGCCTCGGACTAGCGGGAGGGGGTTGGAATGAGCAGTTCTTC
CDR3 protein: CASSLGLAGGGWNEQFF

clone size: once
V gene: TRBV4-2
D gene: TRBD1
J gene: TRBJ2-2
CDR3 DNA: TGTGCCAGCAGCCAAGAGGCGACAGGGGGCGCGAACACCGGGGAGCTGTTTTTT
CDR3 protein: CASSQEATGGANTGELFF